Here is one TCR beta chain with its context. Its antigen is currently unknown. The sample originates from a study of CD4+ T cells in melanoma. General study points: Neoantigen-specific CD4+ T cells in melanoma reportedly had diverse differentiation states. CD8+ T cell, macrophage and B cell function reportedly correlated with neoantigen-specific CD4+ T cells.

V lost 4 bases and J lost 6; bases outside the gene matches: 10. Germline V gene sequence: CDR1 SGHDN, CDR2 FVKESK. The CDR3 totals 15 residues. Libraries were prepared by immunoSEQ multiplex PCR; TCRdb keeps only in-frame clonotypes and omits some of them. The sample carries roughly 140,000 clones, around 90% recorded once. This receptor was taken from a human donor with melanoma. The chain joins TRBV14 to TRBJ1-2, with TRBD1 matching 8 bases. CDR3 DNA sequence: TGTGCCAGCAGCCGGCAACAGGGGGTCCGTAATGGCTACACCTTC. Encoded protein: CASSRQQGVRNGYTF.